Following are 15 T cell receptor beta chains from one sample sequenced in a study of graft-versus-host responses after intestinal transplantation. The antigens for these receptors are not known. Here immunoSEQ multiplex PCR was the method, and the copy in TCRdb shows in-frame clones only, minus some. This table holds 95,000 to 150,000 clones, 85% to 95% found once. This specimen consisted of unstimulated CD4+ T cells sorted from spleen or lymph node cells, obtained before intestinal transplant. These receptors were obtained from a human donor who received an intestinal transplant.

V is TRBV28 and J is TRBJ1-2; maybe TRBD1 (5 bases). The CDR3 covers 16 residues. V was trimmed by 4 bases and J by 4 bases, leaving 19 bases between them. Germline CDR1 and CDR2: MDHEN and SYDVKM. The CDR3 DNA reads TGTGCCAGCAGTTCGCCAAAGACCCCAGGGAGCTATGGCTACACCTTC. This gives the protein CASSSPKTPGSYGYTF.

J is TRBJ2-5 and V is TRBV7-2, with unresolved D. The germline V and J ends were trimmed by 5 bases and 2 bases, with 3 bases remaining between them. Germline CDR1 SGHTA, CDR2 FQGNSA. The CDR3 has 11 residues. CDR3 sequence reads: CASSLQETQYF. The DNA of the CDR3 is TGTGCCAGCAGCCTGCAAGAGACCCAGTACTTC.

The chain links TRBV27 to TRBJ1-5, with D tentatively TRBD1 (5 bases). This CDR3 spans 12 amino acids. CDR1 and CDR2 from the germline V gene are MNHEY and SMNVEV (reference sequence). Trimming pared 6 bases from V and 4 bases from J, leaving 7 bases between. CDR3 nucleotide sequence: TGTGCCAGCAGCAGGGAGAATCAGCCCCAGCATTTT. This encodes CASSRENQPQHF.

This clone has a single count. This chain links TRBV30 with TRBJ2-3; D is uncertain. The CDR3 loop spans 11 amino acids. Germline assignment: CDR1 GTSNPN and CDR2 SVGIG (reference sequence). With 5 bases removed from V and 6 bases from J, the gap between germline ends came to 9 bases. The CDR3 loop is CAWGRADTQYF. CDR3 bases: TGTGCCTGGGGACGGGCTGATACGCAGTATTTT.

This clone is a singleton in its sample. This chain links TRBV19 with TRBJ1-3, with 9 bases identical to TRBD1. The germline CDR1 and CDR2 sequences are LNHDA and SQIVND (reference sequence). V lost 5 bases to trimming and J lost 3 bases; unmatched junction nucleotides: 5. The CDR3 has 15 residues. CDR3 coding DNA: TGTGCCAGTAGTCCACAGGGGGCCGGTGGAAACACCATATATTTT. This codes for CASSPQGAGGNTIYF.

This sequence joins TRBV7-3 and TRBJ1-1; D uncertain. Germline CDR1 is SGHTA and CDR2 is FQGTGA. Trimming pared 3 bases from V and 0 bases from J, leaving 8 bases between. The CDR3 is made up of 14 amino acids. The CDR3 bases are TGTGCCAGCAGCTTCCCTAACCTGAACACTGAAGCTTTCTTT. As protein: CASSFPNLNTEAFF.

V gene TRBV30 combines with J gene TRBJ2-7; possibly TRBD2 for D (5 bases). CDR1 GTSNPN and CDR2 SVGIG come from the germline V gene (reference sequence). V dropped 2 bases and J dropped 1 base, with 12 bases sitting between them. The CDR3 loop spans 14 amino acids. CDR3 DNA: TGTGCCTGGAGTAGGATCGGAGGATCCTACGAGCAGTACTTC. Encoded protein: CAWSRIGGSYEQYF.

The chain joins TRBV5-1 to TRBJ2-1; TRBD1 matches at 8 bases. V dropped 4 bases and J dropped 6; count of bases not matched to a gene: 3. CDR1 is SGHRS and CDR2 is YFSETQ in the germline V gene. CDR3 length equals 13 residues. The CDR3 DNA follows: TGCGCCAGCAGCAACGGACAGGGCAATGAGCAGTTCTTC. It is translated as CASSNGQGNEQFF.

The V call is TRBV5-1, the J call TRBJ2-6; no clear D gene. The CDR3 totals 14 residues. V was trimmed by 6 bases and J by 0 bases, leaving 7 bases between them. The germline V gene has CDR1 SGHRS and CDR2 YFSETQ. The DNA for the CDR3 is TGCGCCAGCACCAAGGTCTCTGGGGCCAACGTCCTGACTTTC. It specifies CASTKVSGANVLTF.

This clone appeared a single time. V gene TRBV30 combines with J gene TRBJ2-3, with TRBD2 as a possible D gene (6 bases). V dropped 1 base and J dropped 3 bases, with 14 bases sitting between them. The germline V gene has CDR1 GTSNPN and CDR2 SVGIG (reference sequence). The length of the CDR3 is 15 residues. CDR3: CAWSGSGLKTDTQYF. In DNA form, the CDR3 reads TGTGCCTGGAGTGGGTCGGGACTCAAGACAGATACGCAGTATTTT.

CDR3 amino acids: CAIREGIAQYNEQFF. The DNA of the CDR3 is TGTGCCATCAGAGAGGGGATCGCACAGTACAATGAGCAGTTCTTC. The chain recombines TRBV10-3 with TRBJ2-1; D might be TRBD1 or TRBD2, each matching 5 bases. Per germline, CDR1 ENHRY and CDR2 SYGVKD. The ends were cut back, 6 bases at V and 4 bases at J, with 16 bases in the middle. This CDR3 is 15 amino acids long.

This clone was detected once. This rearrangement joins TRBV30 to TRBJ1-5; the D gene is possibly TRBD1 (5 bases). V gave up 5 bases and J gave up 1 base, with 15 bases separating them. CDR1 is GTSNPN and CDR2 is SVGIG in the germline V gene (reference sequence). The CDR3 totals 15 residues. The CDR3 protein is CAWSNRGRSNQPQHF. The CDR3 nucleotides read TGTGCCTGGTCCAACCGGGGACGGAGCAATCAGCCCCAGCATTTT.

This chain joins TRBV28 and TRBJ2-3; a weak D match, TRBD2 (6 bases). The CDR3 spans 15 residues. Trimming removed 1 base at V and 1 base at J, with 9 bases between. The germline CDR1 and CDR2 sequences are MDHEN and SYDVKM. The CDR3 reads CASSLSSSGTDTQYF. The DNA of the CDR3 is TGTGCCAGCAGTTTATCGTCTAGCGGCACAGATACGCAGTATTTT.

The rearrangement joins TRBV19 to TRBJ1-1; a possible D gene is TRBD1 (5 bases). V was pared by 3 bases and J by 6 bases, with 17 bases between. This CDR3 comprises 15 residues. From germline, CDR1 is LNHDA and CDR2 SQIVND (reference sequence). This chain's CDR3 is CASSMGVFRAAEAFF. CDR3 nucleotides: TGTGCCAGTAGTATGGGAGTCTTCAGGGCTGCTGAAGCTTTCTTT.

The J gene is TRBJ1-1, the V gene TRBV27, with no clear D. This CDR3 comprises 15 residues. Per germline, CDR1 MNHEY and CDR2 SMNVEV (reference sequence). Trimming left V 8 bases short and J 1 base short, with 17 bases between. The chain's CDR3 is CASRRREGWNTEAFF. Here the CDR3 DNA reads TGTGCCAGCCGCCGCCGGGAGGGATGGAACACTGAAGCTTTCTTT.